Included here is one TCR beta chain sequence, with context. Its target is not known. This sample was included in a study of T cell responses to AZD1222 COVID-19 vaccine. Study findings and constraints: Seropositive AZD1222 recipients at baseline numbered only five or six.

The V and J ends lost 6 bases and 3 bases respectively, with 16 bases between them. This CDR3 has 15 amino acids. Germline V lookup: CDR1 MNHEY, CDR2 SVGAGI. Produced via immunoSEQ multiplex PCR; TCRdb's table is partial and in-frame only. The data contain tens of thousands of clones, 87% of them singletons. The V call is TRBV6-5, the J call TRBJ2-3; possible D gene TRBD1, 6 bases. The sequence derives from an adult who received the AZD1222 COVID-19 vaccine. Sequences were derived from peripheral blood, sampled 28 days after the second AZD1222 dose. This CDR3 is CASRPGPRGTDTQYF. CDR3 bases: TGTGCCAGCAGACCGGGCCCGAGGGGGACAGATACGCAGTATTTT.